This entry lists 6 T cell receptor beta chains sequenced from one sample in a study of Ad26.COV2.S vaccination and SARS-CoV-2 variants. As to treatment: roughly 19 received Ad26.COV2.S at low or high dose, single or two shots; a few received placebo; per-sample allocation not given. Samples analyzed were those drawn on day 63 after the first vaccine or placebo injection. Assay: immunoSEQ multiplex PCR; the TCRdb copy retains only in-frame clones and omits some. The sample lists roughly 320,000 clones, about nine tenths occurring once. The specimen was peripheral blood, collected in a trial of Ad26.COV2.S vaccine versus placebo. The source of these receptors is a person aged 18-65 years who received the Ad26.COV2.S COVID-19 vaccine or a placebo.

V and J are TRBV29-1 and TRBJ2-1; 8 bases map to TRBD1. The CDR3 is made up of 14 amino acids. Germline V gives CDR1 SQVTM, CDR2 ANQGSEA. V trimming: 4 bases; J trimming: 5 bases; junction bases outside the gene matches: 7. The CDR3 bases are TGCAGCGTTGTATTCGGGGACAGGCACAATGAGCAGTTCTTC. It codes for CSVVFGDRHNEQFF.

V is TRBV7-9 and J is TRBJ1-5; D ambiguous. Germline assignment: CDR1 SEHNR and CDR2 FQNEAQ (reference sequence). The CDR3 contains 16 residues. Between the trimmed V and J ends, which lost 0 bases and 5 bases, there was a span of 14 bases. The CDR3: CASSLAVGRRHQPQHF. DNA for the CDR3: TGTGCCAGCAGCTTAGCGGTTGGCCGGAGGCATCAGCCCCAGCATTTT. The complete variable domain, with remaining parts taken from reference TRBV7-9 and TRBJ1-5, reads DTGVSQNPRHKITKRGQNVTFRCDPISEHNRLYWYRQTLGQGPEFLTYFQNEAQLEKSRLLSDRFSAERPKGSFSTLEIQRTEQGDSAMYLCASSLAVGRRHQPQHFGDGTRLSIL.

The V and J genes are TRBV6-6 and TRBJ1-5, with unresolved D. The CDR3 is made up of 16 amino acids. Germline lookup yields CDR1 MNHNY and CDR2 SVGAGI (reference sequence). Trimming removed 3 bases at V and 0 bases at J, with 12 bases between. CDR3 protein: CASSYTGLFSNQPQHF. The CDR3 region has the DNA TGTGCCAGCAGTTATACGGGCTTATTTAGCAATCAGCCCCAGCATTTT.

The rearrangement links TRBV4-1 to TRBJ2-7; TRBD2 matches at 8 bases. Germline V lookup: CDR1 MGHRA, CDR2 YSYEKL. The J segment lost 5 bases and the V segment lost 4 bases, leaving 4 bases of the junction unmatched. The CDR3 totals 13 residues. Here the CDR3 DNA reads TGCGCCAGCAGCCCCCTCGGGGGGGACGAGCAGTACTTC. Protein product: CASSPLGGDEQYF.

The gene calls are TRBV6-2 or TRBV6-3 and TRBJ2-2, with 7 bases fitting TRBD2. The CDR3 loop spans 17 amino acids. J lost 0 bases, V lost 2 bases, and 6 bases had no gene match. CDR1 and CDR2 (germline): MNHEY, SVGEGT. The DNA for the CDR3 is TGTGCCAGCAGTTACCGAAGAGGGACTACGAACACCGGGGAGCTGTTTTTT. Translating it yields CASSYRRGTTNTGELFF.

The CDR3 spells CASSLGRRMNTEAFF. The CDR3 DNA sequence: TGTGCCAGCAGCTTAGGGCGACGGATGAACACTGAAGCTTTCTTT. V usage is TRBV7-8 and J usage is TRBJ1-1; no firm D call. The ends were cut back, 1 base at V and 0 bases at J, with 9 bases in the middle. The V gene's germline CDR1 is SGHVS and CDR2 FQNEAQ. This CDR3 is 15 amino acids long. The full variable domain, completed using reference TRBV7-8 and TRBJ1-1, is GAGVSQSPRYKVAKRGQDVALRCDPISGHVSLFWYQQALGQGPEFLTYFQNEAQLDKSGLPSDRFFAERPEGSVSTLKIQRTQQEDSAVYLCASSLGRRMNTEAFFGQGTRLTVV.